One T cell receptor beta chain is described in this entry. The data belong to a study of OX40 agonist ivuxolimab in advanced cancers. This CDR3 comprises 14 residues. CDR1 is SGHRS, CDR2 YFSETQ, per germline. V was trimmed by 3 bases and J by 10 bases, leaving 14 bases between them. The repertoire was sequenced with immunoSEQ multiplex PCR; TCRdb's copy has only in-frame clones and lacks some. This sample yields tens of thousands of clones, of which around 86% are seen a single time; around 1.7% belongs to the top ten. This TCR was sampled from an adult with an advanced solid tumor such as melanoma, head and neck, liver or kidney cancer. V gene TRBV5-1 combines with J gene TRBJ1-6; D is possibly TRBD1 (5 bases). Sequenced material: CD4+ or CD8+ T cells sorted from blood, taken in a trial of the OX40 agonist ivuxolimab. The CDR3 region is CASSWEAGRSPLHF. The CDR3 nucleotides are TGCGCCAGCAGCTGGGAAGCAGGGAGGTCACCCCTCCACTTT. The full variable domain, completed using reference TRBV5-1 and TRBJ1-6, is KAGVTQTPRYLIKTRGQQVTLSCSPISGHRSVSWYQQTPGQGLQFLFEYFSETQRNKGNFPGRFSGRQFSNSRSEMNVSTLELGDSALYLCASSWEAGRSPLHFGNGTRLTVT.